The 15 T cell receptor beta chains presented below share a single source sample, sequenced in a study of identical twins listed by TCRdb under 2016. The receptor library was made with 5' RACE. Sequenced on an Illumina HiSeq 2000. The public reads were quality trimmed at Q25 with fastp and then assembled into clones with MiXCR by TCRdb, keeping productive beta chains. Rows with one shared CDR3 protein collapse into an entry with the most common genes and DNA. This sample holds 650,000 to 750,000 distinct CDR3 sequences; approximately 21% were observed only once. 4% to 4.5% of the sample lies in the top ten. This sample also appeared in a second study, on T cells expressing NK-cell markers.

Sequenced sample: PBMCs. Receptors originate from a woman under 30 in good health.

This sequence joins TRBV20-1 and TRBJ1-1; 11 bases line up with TRBD1. The CDR3 is 14 amino acids. Looked up from germline, CDR1 is DFQATT and CDR2 is SNEGSKA (reference sequence). The junction had 5 bases not matched to a gene; V was cut back by 1 base and J by 7 bases. The CDR3 reads CSARAPGQGVEAFF. The DNA for the CDR3 is TGCAGTGCTAGAGCCCCGGGACAGGGGGTTGAAGCTTTCTTT.

The rearrangement links TRBV29-1 to TRBJ2-1, with 10 bases matching TRBD2. V dropped 1 base and J dropped 4; count of bases not matched to a gene: 4. The CDR3 contains 15 residues. The V gene's germline CDR1 is SQVTM and CDR2 ANQGSEA. CDR3 amino acids: CSVEGGLAIYNEQFF. The CDR3 bases are TGCAGCGTTGAAGGGGGACTAGCGATTTACAATGAGCAGTTCTTC.

The chain links TRBV20-1 to TRBJ2-3, with a tentative D call TRBD1 (5 bases). The CDR3 spans 13 residues. Germline V lookup: CDR1 DFQATT, CDR2 SNEGSKA (reference sequence). With 6 bases removed from V and 0 bases from J, the gap between germline ends came to 10 bases. CDR3 region: CSAPQGSTDTQYF. CDR3 nucleotides: TGCAGTGCCCCCCAGGGCAGCACAGATACGCAGTATTTT.

The chain combines TRBV20-1 with TRBJ2-1; possibly TRBD2 for D (7 bases). The CDR3 contains 17 residues. Germline V gene data show CDR1 as DFQATT and CDR2 as SNEGSKA (reference sequence). Deletions cut 0 bases from V and 9 bases from J, with 24 bases between. The CDR3: CSARDPLAGAGEGEQFF. The CDR3 DNA reads as TGCAGTGCTAGAGATCCCTTGGCGGGGGCGGGAGAGGGTGAGCAGTTCTTC.

This clonotype was observed a single time. V is TRBV9 and J is TRBJ2-7, with 14 bases matching TRBD2. The germline V gene has CDR1 SGDLS and CDR2 YYNGEE. V shed 0 bases and J 2 bases; nucleotides not matched to a gene: 1. The CDR3 totals 16 residues. CDR3 coding DNA: TGTGCCAGCAGCGTAGGACTAGCGGGAGGGGCCTACGAGCAGTACTTC. Its protein is CASSVGLAGGAYEQYF.

The chain employs TRBV20-1 and TRBJ2-2; tentatively, D is TRBD1 (5 bases). The CDR3 totals 14 residues. Per germline, CDR1 DFQATT and CDR2 SNEGSKA (reference sequence). Trimming removed 1 base from V and 3 bases from J, with 9 bases in between. The CDR3 sequence is CSARVPGYTGELFF. Written as DNA, the CDR3 is TGCAGTGCTAGAGTACCAGGGTACACCGGGGAGCTGTTTTTT.

This clonotype was seen repeatedly, ten times or more. The V call is TRBV20-1, the J call TRBJ2-7; 7 nucleotides match TRBD2. CDR1 DFQATT and CDR2 SNEGSKA come from the germline V gene (reference sequence). Germline trimming cut 5 bases from V and 3 bases from J; bases unmatched to any gene: 1. This CDR3 comprises 11 residues. CDR3 in amino acids: CSASGGYEQYF. CDR3 in DNA: TGCAGTGCTTCGGGGGGCTACGAGCAGTACTTC.

V is TRBV27 and J is TRBJ2-5; 12 bases align to TRBD2. With V trimmed by 0 bases and J by 5 bases, 13 bases remained unmatched. Germline-derived CDR1 and CDR2 are MNHEY and SMNVEV (reference sequence). The CDR3 is 19 amino acids. The CDR3: CASSLSNALAGGPEETQYF. The CDR3 DNA sequence: TGTGCCAGCAGTTTATCGAATGCCCTAGCGGGAGGGCCGGAGGAGACCCAGTACTTC.

V is TRBV7-9 and J is TRBJ2-3, with 7 bases fitting TRBD2. CDR3 length equals 15 residues. V was pared by 4 bases and J by 0 bases, with 4 bases of the junction left unmatched. Germline CDR1 reads SEHNR; CDR2 reads FQNEAQ (reference sequence). CDR3 residues: CASSSSGTSTDTQYF. DNA for the CDR3: TGTGCCAGCAGCTCAAGCGGGACTAGCACAGATACGCAGTATTTT.

This clonotype was detected a few times. The chain uses TRBV20-1 and TRBJ2-7, with 12 bases identical to TRBD2. The germline gives CDR1 DFQATT, CDR2 SNEGSKA (reference sequence). With 4 bases clipped from V and 4 bases from J, the junction kept 5 bases outside the gene matches. The CDR3 runs to 14 residues. The CDR3 loop reads CSATGTSGSYEQYF. In DNA, the CDR3 is TGCAGTGCTACCGGGACTAGCGGGTCTTACGAGCAGTACTTC.

This clonotype showed up just a few times. The V gene is TRBV10-3, the J gene TRBJ1-6; a weak D match, TRBD1 (5 bases). The CDR3 is 12 residues long. CDR1 ENHRY and CDR2 SYGVKD come from the germline V gene. V shed 6 bases and J shed 13 bases, with 13 bases lying between them. CDR3 bases: TGTGCCATCAGCACGACAGAACCGCCCCTCCACTTT. This translates into CAISTTEPPLHF.

This clonotype was picked up a small number of times. V usage is TRBV10-3 and J usage is TRBJ2-7; maybe TRBD2 (5 bases). The CDR3 contains 14 residues. Germline assignment: CDR1 ENHRY and CDR2 SYGVKD. Trimming took off 3 bases at V and 6 bases at J, with 15 bases between the two ends. The CDR3 bases are TGTGCCATCAGTGATCCTAGTTTGAGGGTCGAGCAGTACTTC. This gives the protein CAISDPSLRVEQYF.

About this clonotype: A single base separates this from a much larger clone, so it may be a read error. This sequence joins TRBV29-1 and TRBJ1-1; D unresolved. The CDR3 contains 10 residues. With 6 bases removed from V and 7 bases from J, the gap between germline ends came to 9 bases. Germline-derived CDR1 and CDR2 are SQVTM and ANQGSEA. This CDR3 reads CSVGGDEAFF. The CDR3 region has the DNA TGCAGCGTGGGTGGCGATGAAGCTTTCTTT.

In its sample, this clonotype was seen a few times. The V and J genes are TRBV20-1 and TRBJ2-7; 10 bases map to TRBD2. Germline values: CDR1 DFQATT, CDR2 SNEGSKA (reference sequence). CDR3 length equals 14 residues. The trim removed 0 bases at V and 6 bases at J, leaving 5 bases unmatched. This CDR3 is CSAREAGGPFEQYF. Here the CDR3 DNA reads TGCAGTGCTAGAGAAGCGGGAGGGCCCTTCGAGCAGTACTTC.

This clonotype came up a few times. The V and J genes are TRBV7-2 and TRBJ2-1; 9 bases line up with TRBD2. In germline, CDR1 is SGHTA, CDR2 FQGNSA. This CDR3 comprises 15 residues. J lost 9 bases, V lost 5 bases, and 11 bases had no gene match. The CDR3 bases are TGTGCCAGCAGCCCCTCTGGCGGGAGGGTGAGTGAGCAGTTCTTC. It codes for CASSPSGGRVSEQFF. Filled out from reference TRBV7-2 and TRBJ2-1, the complete variable domain reads GAGVSQSPSNKVTEKGKDVELRCDPISGHTALYWYRQSLGQGLEFLIYFQGNSAPDKSGLPSDRFSAERTGGSVSTLTIQRTQQEDSAVYLCASSPSGGRVSEQFFGPGTRLTVL.